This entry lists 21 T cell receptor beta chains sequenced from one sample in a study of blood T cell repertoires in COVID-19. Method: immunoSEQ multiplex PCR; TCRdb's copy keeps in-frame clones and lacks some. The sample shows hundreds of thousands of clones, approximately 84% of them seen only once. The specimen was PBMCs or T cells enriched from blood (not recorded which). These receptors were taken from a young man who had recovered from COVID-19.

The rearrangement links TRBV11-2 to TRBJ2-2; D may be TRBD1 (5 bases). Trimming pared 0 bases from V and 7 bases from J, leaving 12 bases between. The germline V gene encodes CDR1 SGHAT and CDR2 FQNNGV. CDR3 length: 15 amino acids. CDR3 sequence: CASSLERQGGGELFF. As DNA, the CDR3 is TGTGCCAGCAGCTTAGAACGGCAGGGTGGCGGGGAGCTGTTTTTT.

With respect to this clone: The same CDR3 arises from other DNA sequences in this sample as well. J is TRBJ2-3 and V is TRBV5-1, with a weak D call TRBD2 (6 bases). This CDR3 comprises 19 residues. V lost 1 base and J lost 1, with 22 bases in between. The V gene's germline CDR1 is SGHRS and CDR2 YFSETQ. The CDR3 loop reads CASSLMASAGRSGTDTQYF. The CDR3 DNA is TGCGCCAGCAGCTTGATGGCCTCGGCGGGGAGGTCTGGCACAGATACGCAGTATTTT.

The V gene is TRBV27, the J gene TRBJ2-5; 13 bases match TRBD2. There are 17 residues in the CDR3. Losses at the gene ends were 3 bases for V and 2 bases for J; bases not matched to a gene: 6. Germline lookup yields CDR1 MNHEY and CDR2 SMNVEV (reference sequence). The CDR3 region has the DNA TGTGCCAGCAGTTTGACTAGCGGGGGGAGGGCGCAAGAGACCCAGTACTTC. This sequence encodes CASSLTSGGRAQETQYF.

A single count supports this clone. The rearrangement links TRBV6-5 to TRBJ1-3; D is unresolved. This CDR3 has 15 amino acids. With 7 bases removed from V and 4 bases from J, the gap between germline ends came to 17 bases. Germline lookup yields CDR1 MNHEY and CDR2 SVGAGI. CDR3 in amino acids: CASTTDHLGGNTIYF. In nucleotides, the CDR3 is TGTGCCAGCACCACAGACCATCTCGGAGGAAACACCATATATTTT.

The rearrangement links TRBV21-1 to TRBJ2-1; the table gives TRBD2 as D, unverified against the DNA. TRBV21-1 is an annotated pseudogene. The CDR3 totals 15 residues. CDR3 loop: CASSRPSASDNEQFF. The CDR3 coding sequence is TGTGCCAGCAGCCGCCCGAGCGCGAGTGACAATGAGCAGTTCTTC.

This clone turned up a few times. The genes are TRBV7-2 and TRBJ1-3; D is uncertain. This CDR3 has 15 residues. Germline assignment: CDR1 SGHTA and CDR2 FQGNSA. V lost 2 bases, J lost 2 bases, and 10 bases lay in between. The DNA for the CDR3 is TGTGCCAGCAGCTTAACGCGTCTTACTGGAAACACCATATATTTT. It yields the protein CASSLTRLTGNTIYF.

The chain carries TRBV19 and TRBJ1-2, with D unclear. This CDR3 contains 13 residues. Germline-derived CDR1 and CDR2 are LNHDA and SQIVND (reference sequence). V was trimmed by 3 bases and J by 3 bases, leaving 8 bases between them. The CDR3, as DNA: TGTGCCAGTAGTATCCTGTCGGACTATGGCTACACCTTC. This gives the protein CASSILSDYGYTF. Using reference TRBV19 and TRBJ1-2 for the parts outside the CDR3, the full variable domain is DGGITQSPKYLFRKEGQNVTLSCEQNLNHDAMYWYRQDPGQGLRLIYYSQIVNDFQKGDIAEGYSVSREKKESFPLTVTSAQKNPTAFYLCASSILSDYGYTFGSGTRLTVV.

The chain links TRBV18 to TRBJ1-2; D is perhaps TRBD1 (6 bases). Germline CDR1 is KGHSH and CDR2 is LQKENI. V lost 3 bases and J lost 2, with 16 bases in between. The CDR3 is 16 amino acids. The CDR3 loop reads CASSPDLTGINYGYTF. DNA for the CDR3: TGTGCCAGCTCACCCGATTTAACAGGGATCAACTATGGCTACACCTTC. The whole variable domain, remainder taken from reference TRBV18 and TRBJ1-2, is NAGVMQNPRHLVRRRGQEARLRCSPMKGHSHVYWYRQLPEEGLKFMVYLQKENIIDESGMPKERFSAEFPKEGPSILRIQQVVRGDSAAYFCASSPDLTGINYGYTFGSGTRLTVV.

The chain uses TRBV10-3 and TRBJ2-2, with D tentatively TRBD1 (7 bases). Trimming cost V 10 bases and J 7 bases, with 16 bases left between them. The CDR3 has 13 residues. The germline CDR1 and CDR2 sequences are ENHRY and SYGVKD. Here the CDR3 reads CATRGDRIGELFF. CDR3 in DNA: TGTGCCACCCGCGGGGACAGAATCGGGGAGCTGTTTTTT.

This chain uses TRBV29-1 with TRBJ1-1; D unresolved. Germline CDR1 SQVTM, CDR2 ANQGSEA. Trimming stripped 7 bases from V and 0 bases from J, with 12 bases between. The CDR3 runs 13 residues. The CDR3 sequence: CSGVQFMNTEAFF. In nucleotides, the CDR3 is TGCAGCGGCGTACAGTTCATGAACACTGAAGCTTTCTTT. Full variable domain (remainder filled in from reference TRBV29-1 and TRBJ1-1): SAVISQKPSRDICQRGTSLTIQCQVDSQVTMMFWYRQQPGQSLTLIATANQGSEATYESGFVIDKFPISRPNLTFSTLTVSNMSPEDSSIYLCSGVQFMNTEAFFGQGTRLTVV.

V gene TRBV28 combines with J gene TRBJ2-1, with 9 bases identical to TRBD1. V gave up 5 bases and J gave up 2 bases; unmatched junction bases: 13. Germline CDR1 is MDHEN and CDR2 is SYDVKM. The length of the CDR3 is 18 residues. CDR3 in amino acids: CASSIIKWDRAPYNEQFF. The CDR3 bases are TGTGCCAGCAGTATTATAAAATGGGACAGGGCACCCTACAATGAGCAGTTCTTC.

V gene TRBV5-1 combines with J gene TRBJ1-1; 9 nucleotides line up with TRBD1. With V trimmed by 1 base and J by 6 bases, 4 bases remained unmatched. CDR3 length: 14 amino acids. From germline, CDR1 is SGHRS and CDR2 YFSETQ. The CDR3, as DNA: TGCGCCAGCAGCTTGACAGGGGGCAGCCCTGAAGCTTTCTTT. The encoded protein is CASSLTGGSPEAFF.

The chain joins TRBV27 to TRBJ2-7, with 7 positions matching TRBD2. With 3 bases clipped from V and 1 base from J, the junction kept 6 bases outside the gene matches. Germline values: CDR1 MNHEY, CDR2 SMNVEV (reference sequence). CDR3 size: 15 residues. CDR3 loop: CASSLGGALSYEQYF. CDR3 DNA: TGTGCCAGCAGTTTGGGAGGGGCCCTATCCTACGAGCAGTACTTC.

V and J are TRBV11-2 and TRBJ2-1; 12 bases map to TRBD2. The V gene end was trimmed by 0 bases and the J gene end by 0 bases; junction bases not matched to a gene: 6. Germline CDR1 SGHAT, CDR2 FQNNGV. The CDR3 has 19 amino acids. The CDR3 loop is CASSLDLLAGGFSYNEQFF. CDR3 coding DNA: TGTGCCAGCAGCTTAGATCTGCTAGCGGGGGGGTTCTCCTACAATGAGCAGTTCTTC.

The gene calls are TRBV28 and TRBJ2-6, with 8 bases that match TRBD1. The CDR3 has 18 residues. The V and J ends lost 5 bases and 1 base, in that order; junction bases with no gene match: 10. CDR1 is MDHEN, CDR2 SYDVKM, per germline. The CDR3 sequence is CASSPSGQGTSGANVLTF. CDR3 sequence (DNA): TGTGCCAGCAGTCCTTCTGGACAGGGTACTTCTGGGGCCAACGTCCTGACTTTC.

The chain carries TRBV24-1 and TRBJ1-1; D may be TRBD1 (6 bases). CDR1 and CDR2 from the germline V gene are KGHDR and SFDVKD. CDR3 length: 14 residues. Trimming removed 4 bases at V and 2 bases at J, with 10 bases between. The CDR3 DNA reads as TGTGCCACCAGTGACTCAGGGGTTAACACTGAAGCTTTCTTT. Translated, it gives CATSDSGVNTEAFF.

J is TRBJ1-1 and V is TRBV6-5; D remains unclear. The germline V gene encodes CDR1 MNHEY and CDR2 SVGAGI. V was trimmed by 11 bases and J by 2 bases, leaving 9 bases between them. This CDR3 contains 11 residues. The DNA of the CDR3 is TGTGCCGTTCCAAGCAACACTGAAGCTTTCTTT. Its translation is CAVPSNTEAFF.

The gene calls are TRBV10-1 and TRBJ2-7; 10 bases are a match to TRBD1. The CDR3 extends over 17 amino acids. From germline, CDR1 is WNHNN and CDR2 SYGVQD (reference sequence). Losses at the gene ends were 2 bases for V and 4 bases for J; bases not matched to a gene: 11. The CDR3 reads CASSELPGTGAWYEQYF. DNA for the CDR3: TGCGCCAGCAGTGAGCTACCCGGGACAGGGGCCTGGTACGAGCAGTACTTC.

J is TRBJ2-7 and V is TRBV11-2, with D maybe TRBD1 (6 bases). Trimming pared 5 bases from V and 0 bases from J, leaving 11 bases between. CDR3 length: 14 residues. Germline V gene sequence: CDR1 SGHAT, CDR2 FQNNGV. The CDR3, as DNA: TGTGCCAGCAGCCCGGGACAAAGCTCCTACGAGCAGTACTTC. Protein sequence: CASSPGQSSYEQYF. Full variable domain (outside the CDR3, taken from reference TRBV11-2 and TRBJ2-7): EAGVAQSPRYKIIEKRQSVAFWCNPISGHATLYWYQQILGQGPKLLIQFQNNGVVDDSQLPKDRFSAERLKGVDSTLKIQPAKLEDSAVYLCASSPGQSSYEQYFGPGTRLTVT.

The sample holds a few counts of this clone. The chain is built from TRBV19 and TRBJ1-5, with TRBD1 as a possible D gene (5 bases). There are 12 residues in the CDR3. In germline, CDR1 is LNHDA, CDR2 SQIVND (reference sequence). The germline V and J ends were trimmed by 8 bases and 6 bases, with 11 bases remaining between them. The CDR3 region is CASEVRGQPQHF. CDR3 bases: TGTGCCAGTGAGGTTAGGGGTCAGCCCCAGCATTTT.

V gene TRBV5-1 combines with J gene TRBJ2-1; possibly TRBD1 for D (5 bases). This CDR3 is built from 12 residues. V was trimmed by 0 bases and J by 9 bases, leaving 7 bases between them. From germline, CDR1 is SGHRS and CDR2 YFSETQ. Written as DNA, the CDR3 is TGCGCCAGCAGCTTGGTTAGGGGTGAGCAGTTCTTC. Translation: CASSLVRGEQFF.